A selection of T cell receptor beta chains follows, all from one sample in a study of cytomegalovirus exposure and HLA in healthy donors. Data came from immunoSEQ multiplex PCR; TCRdb stores just in-frame clones and leaves some out. The data show 85,000 to 130,000 clones, around three quarters seen once. The sample comprised PBMCs. These receptors came from a woman between 18 and 29 years old in good health and CMV-seropositive. CDR3s include the opening cysteine and the closing phenylalanine or tryptophan. A D gene is named only where the DNA matches it firmly. Rows may omit the clone size; those that give it use once, few, many or a size class.

D gene	clone size	V gene	J gene	CDR3 protein	CDR3 DNA
TRBD1	NA	TRBV27	TRBJ1-2	CASSARTGGSITDGYTF	TGTGCCAGCAGTGCTCGGACAGGGGGATCTATTACGGATGGCTACACCTTC
TRBD1	NA	TRBV6-5	TRBJ1-1	CASSRDRGNTEAFF	TGTGCCAGCAGCCGGGACAGGGGGAACACTGAAGCTTTCTTT
NA	NA	TRBV18	TRBJ2-7	CASSPLDRFSYEQYF	TGTGCCAGCTCACCACTGGACAGATTCTCCTACGAGCAGTACTTC
TRBD2	NA	TRBV2	TRBJ2-3	CASSEFIAGVFDTQYF	TGTGCCAGCAGTGAATTCATAGCGGGAGTTTTTGATACGCAGTATTTT
TRBD2	few	TRBV29-1	TRBJ2-1	CSVGGGGTSGRAYNEQFF	TGCAGCGTTGGTGGGGGGGGGACTAGCGGGAGAGCCTACAATGAGCAGTTCTTC
NA	once	TRBV14	TRBJ2-5	CASRKAGGETQYF	TGTGCCAGCAGGAAGGCTGGGGGGGAGACCCAGTACTTC
NA	NA	TRBV5-5	TRBJ1-2	CASSFQDRPNYGYTF	TGTGCCAGCAGCTTCCAGGACAGACCTAACTATGGCTACACCTTC
NA	NA	TRBV7-9	TRBJ2-2	CASSLASTGELFF	TGTGCCAGCAGCTTAGCTAGCACCGGGGAGCTGTTTTTT
TRBD1	NA	TRBV30	TRBJ1-1	CASDRDRGSPYTNTEAFF	TGTGCCTCCGACCGGGACAGGGGATCGCCCTATACGAACACTGAAGCTTTCTTT
NA	NA	TRBV28	TRBJ2-5	CASRPGVRETQYF	TGTGCCAGCCGGCCGGGAGTTAGGGAGACCCAGTACTTC
TRBD1	NA	TRBV29-1	TRBJ1-2	CSVDRGYGYTF	TGCAGCGTGGACAGGGGGTATGGCTACACCTTC
TRBD1	NA	TRBV11-2	TRBJ1-2	CASSINSGGTYGYTF	TGTGCCAGCAGCATAAACTCAGGGGGCACCTATGGCTACACCTTC
TRBD1	NA	TRBV27	TRBJ1-1	CASSFGQGRGAFF	TGTGCCAGCAGTTTCGGACAGGGCAGGGGGGCTTTCTTT
TRBD2	NA	TRBV5-4	TRBJ2-7	CASTPGLAGVDEQYF	TGTGCCAGCACCCCGGGACTAGCGGGAGTCGACGAGCAGTACTTC
TRBD2	NA	TRBV28	TRBJ2-7	CASRKAGGTYEQYF	TGTGCCAGCAGGAAAGCGGGAGGCACCTACGAGCAGTACTTC
TRBD2	NA	TRBV19	TRBJ2-5	CASSSGLADLQETQYF	TGTGCCAGTAGTTCGGGACTAGCGGATTTACAAGAGACCCAGTACTTC
NA	once	TRBV15	TRBJ1-2	CATSNGANYGYTF	TGTGCCACCAGCAATGGGGCCAACTATGGCTACACCTTC
NA	NA	TRBV29-1	TRBJ2-1	CSVGELTSNEQFF	TGCAGCGTTGGGGAACTAACTAGTAATGAGCAGTTCTTC
NA	NA	TRBV2	TRBJ2-3	CASLGDTQYF	TGTGCCAGCCTCGGGGATACGCAGTATTTT
TRBD1	NA	TRBV30	TRBJ1-6	CAVHRGDTYNSPLHF	TGTGCCGTTCACAGGGGGGACACCTATAATTCACCCCTCCACTTT
NA	NA	TRBV15	TRBJ1-2	CATSRDKGTDYGYTF	TGTGCCACCAGCAGAGATAAGGGGACTGACTATGGCTACACCTTC
NA	NA	TRBV2	TRBJ2-1	CASRDLRDEQFF	TGTGCCAGCAGGGACCTGCGGGATGAGCAGTTCTTC
TRBD2	NA	TRBV28	TRBJ2-3	CASSLSSLAGPDTQYF	TGTGCCAGCAGTTTATCCTCGCTAGCGGGTCCAGATACGCAGTATTTT
NA	once	TRBV11-2	TRBJ1-4	CASSGGREGEKLFF	TGTGCCAGCAGCGGAGGGAGGGAGGGAGAAAAACTGTTTTTT
TRBD2	few	TRBV4-2	TRBJ2-3	CASSQMVLAGGLRTSTDTQYF	TGTGCCAGCAGCCAGATGGTTCTAGCGGGAGGTTTGAGAACTAGCACAGATACGCAGTATTTT
TRBD2	NA	TRBV28	TRBJ2-3	CASSFSGPPRDTQYF	TGTGCCAGCAGTTTTAGCGGGCCGCCCCGGGATACGCAGTATTTT
TRBD1	NA	TRBV5-1	TRBJ1-2	CASSPDQTGANYGYTF	TGCGCCAGCAGCCCGGACCAGACAGGGGCGAACTATGGCTACACCTTC
NA	few	TRBV13	TRBJ2-3	CASRLPLLRDNTDTQYF	TGTGCCAGCCGATTACCTTTACTCCGGGATAACACAGATACGCAGTATTTT
TRBD2	once	TRBV6-4	TRBJ2-1	CASSAGTSGNEQFF	TGTGCCAGCAGTGCCGGGACTAGCGGCAATGAGCAGTTCTTC
NA	NA	TRBV5-4	TRBJ1-2	CASSSPGYGYTF	TGTGCCAGCAGCAGTCCAGGGTATGGCTACACCTTC
NA	NA	TRBV7-3	TRBJ1-1	CASSLGPGVDTEAFF	TGTGCCAGCAGCTTAGGTCCAGGGGTGGACACTGAAGCTTTCTTT
NA	NA	TRBV28	TRBJ1-1	CASSSSGTNTEAFF	TGTGCCAGCAGTTCCTCAGGGACTAACACTGAAGCTTTCTTT
TRBD1	NA	TRBV7-6	TRBJ1-6	CASSFQTGGESPLHF	TGTGCCAGCAGCTTCCAGACAGGGGGCGAATCACCCCTCCACTTT
NA	NA	TRBV6-6	TRBJ1-4	CASSYAGTNEKLFF	TGTGCCAGCAGTTATGCAGGGACTAATGAAAAACTGTTTTTT
NA	NA	TRBV29-1	TRBJ2-7	CSVRSSYEQYF	TGCAGCGTACGGAGCTCCTACGAGCAGTACTTC
TRBD1	NA	TRBV23-1	TRBJ1-5	CASRTGTGGQPQHF	TGCGCCAGCAGGACCGGGACAGGCGGGCAGCCCCAGCATTTT
TRBD2	NA	TRBV10-3	TRBJ2-7	CAISPEREVPYEQYF	TGTGCCATCAGCCCGGAGCGGGAGGTCCCCTACGAGCAGTACTTC
NA	few	TRBV11-1	TRBJ1-4	CASSRSANEKLFF	TGTGCCAGCAGCCGCTCAGCTAATGAAAAACTGTTTTTT
NA	NA	TRBV7-9	TRBJ2-5	CASSYGQILQETQYF	TGTGCCAGCAGCTACGGACAGATACTACAAGAGACCCAGTACTTC
TRBD2	NA	TRBV7-8	TRBJ2-1	CASSLALARSYNEQFF	TGTGCCAGCAGCTTAGCACTAGCGAGATCCTACAATGAGCAGTTCTTC
TRBD1	NA	TRBV7-2	TRBJ1-1	CASRTGLGNTEAFF	TGTGCCAGCAGGACAGGGTTGGGGAACACTGAAGCTTTCTTT
TRBD2	few	TRBV6-6	TRBJ2-5	CASSYRRLAGGETQYF	TGTGCCAGCAGTTACCGAAGACTAGCGGGAGGAGAGACCCAGTACTTC
TRBD1	few	TRBV9	TRBJ2-1	CASSQDRGRGEQFF	TGTGCCAGCAGCCAAGACAGGGGGAGAGGTGAGCAGTTCTTC
NA	few	TRBV11-2	TRBJ1-5	CASSPGLGSNQPQHF	TGTGCCAGCAGCCCAGGGCTGGGATCCAATCAGCCCCAGCATTTT
NA	NA	TRBV4-1	TRBJ2-3	CASSLLGGVSTDTQYF	TGCGCCAGCAGCCTCTTGGGCGGGGTGAGCACAGATACGCAGTATTTT
TRBD2	few	TRBV5-1	TRBJ2-1	CASSLAYSGADRGFF	TGCGCCAGCAGCTTGGCTTATAGCGGGGCTGATCGTGGGTTCTTC
TRBD2	NA	TRBV13	TRBJ2-1	CASTMSLAADSSYNEQFF	TGTGCCAGCACCATGAGCCTAGCGGCCGATAGCTCCTACAATGAGCAGTTCTTC
NA	NA	TRBV6-1	TRBJ1-4	CASSEQSATNEKLFF	TGTGCCAGCAGTGAACAGTCAGCAACTAATGAAAAACTGTTTTTT
TRBD1	NA	TRBV5-6	TRBJ2-7	CASSLGQGQAEQYF	TGTGCCAGCAGCCTGGGACAGGGTCAGGCCGAGCAGTACTTC
TRBD2	NA	TRBV5-8	TRBJ2-7	CASSPRASGSSLTYSYEQYF	TGTGCCAGCAGCCCGCGGGCTAGCGGGAGCTCCCTTACCTACTCGTACGAGCAGTACTTC
TRBD2	NA	TRBV4-1	TRBJ2-1	CASSLSRTPSGGYNEQFF	TGCGCCAGCAGCCTATCTCGTACCCCTAGCGGGGGATACAATGAGCAGTTCTTC
TRBD1	NA	TRBV28	TRBJ2-3	CASSFQGADADTQYF	TGTGCCAGCAGTTTTCAGGGGGCGGACGCAGATACGCAGTATTTT
NA	NA	TRBV6-6	TRBJ1-2	CASSDAGTLHGYTF	TGTGCCAGCAGCGACGCCGGGACACTGCATGGCTACACCTTC
NA	NA	TRBV6-4	TRBJ2-1	CASSDSELASIGEQFF	TGTGCCAGCAGTGACTCGGAACTAGCCTCGATAGGTGAGCAGTTCTTC